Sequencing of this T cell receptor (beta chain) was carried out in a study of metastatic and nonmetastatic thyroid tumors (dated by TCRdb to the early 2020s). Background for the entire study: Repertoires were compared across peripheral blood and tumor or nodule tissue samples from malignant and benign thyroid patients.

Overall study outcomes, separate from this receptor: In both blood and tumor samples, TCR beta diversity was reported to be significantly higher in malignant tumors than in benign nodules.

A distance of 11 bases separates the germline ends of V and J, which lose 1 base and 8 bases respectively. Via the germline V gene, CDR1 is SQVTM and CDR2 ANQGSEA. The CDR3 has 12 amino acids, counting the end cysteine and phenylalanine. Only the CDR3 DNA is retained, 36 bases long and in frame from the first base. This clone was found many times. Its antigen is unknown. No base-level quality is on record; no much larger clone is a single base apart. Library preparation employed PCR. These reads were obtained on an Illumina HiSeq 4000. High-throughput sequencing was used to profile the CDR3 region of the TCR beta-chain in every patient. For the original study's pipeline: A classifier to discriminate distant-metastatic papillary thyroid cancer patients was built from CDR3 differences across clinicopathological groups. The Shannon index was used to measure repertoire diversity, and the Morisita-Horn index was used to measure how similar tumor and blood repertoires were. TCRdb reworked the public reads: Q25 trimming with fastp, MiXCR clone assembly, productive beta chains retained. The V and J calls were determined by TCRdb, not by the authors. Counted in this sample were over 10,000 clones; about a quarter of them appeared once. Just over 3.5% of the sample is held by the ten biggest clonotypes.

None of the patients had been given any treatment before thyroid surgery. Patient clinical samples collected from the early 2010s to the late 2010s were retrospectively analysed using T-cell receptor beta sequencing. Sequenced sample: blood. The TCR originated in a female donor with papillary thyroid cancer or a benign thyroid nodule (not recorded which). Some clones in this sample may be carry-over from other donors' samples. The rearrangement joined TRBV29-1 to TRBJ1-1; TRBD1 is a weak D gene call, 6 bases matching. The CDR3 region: CSVEGGAREAFF. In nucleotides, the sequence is TGCAGCGTTGAAGGGGGGGCCAGAGAAGCTTTCTTT.